In its sample, the clone carrying this T cell receptor beta chain was seen a few times. This sample was taken from a study of human T cells and chemical hapten exposure. TCRdb reprocessed the RACE reads with MiXCR, giving one entry per CDR3 protein. In the table there are 350,000 or so distinct CDR3 sequences, roughly 6.9% of which are singletons. The germline V and J ends were trimmed by 0 bases and 1 base, with 10 bases remaining between them. This CDR3 is built from 15 residues. Germline loops: CDR1 SGHDN, CDR2 FVKESK. Time point indicated: patch test 1, 2 weeks after DPC sensitization. As to treatment: therapeutic diphenylcyclopropenone sensitization with weekly scalp DPC. At every patch-test visit, blood was drawn before the patch test was applied.

V and J are TRBV14 and TRBJ2-7; D is possibly TRBD1 (6 bases). The starting material was whole blood, obtained in connection with sensitization to the hapten diphenylcyclopropenone (DPC). This receptor was obtained from a young woman with alopecia areata. Some clones in this sample may be carry-over from other donors' samples. CDR3 sequence reads: CASSQEQGKSYEQYF. As DNA, the CDR3 is TGTGCCAGCAGCCAAGAGCAGGGGAAATCCTACGAGCAGTACTTC.